The rows below give T cell receptor beta chains drawn from one sample of a study of metastatic and nonmetastatic thyroid tumors. TCRdb re-called the PCR reads via MiXCR. The top ten clones hold under 4% of a sample with some 50,000 clones, roughly a fifth of them seen once. Input material: blood. The receptors come from a male donor with papillary thyroid cancer or a benign thyroid nodule (not recorded which). Some clones in this sample may be carry-over from other donors' samples. The CDR3 runs from the conserved cysteine through the conserved F or W. D genes are given only for firm matches. Not all rows give a size; the values are once, few, many and, for expanded clones, a class.

j_call d_call clone_size v_call cdr3_aa cdr3_nt
TRBJ1-6 NA NA TRBV20-1 CSARGSRKGNSPLHF TGCAGTGCTAGAGGTAGTAGAAAGGGGAATTCACCCCTCCACTTT
TRBJ2-1 TRBD2 many TRBV7-2 CASSLMGRGIDEQFF TGTGCCAGCAGCTTAATGGGGCGGGGGATCGATGAGCAGTTCTTC
TRBJ2-3 NA many TRBV5-1 CASSPWTDSTDTQYF TGCGCCAGCAGCCCGTGGACGGATAGCACAGATACGCAGTATTTT
TRBJ1-3 TRBD1 many TRBV5-1 CASRGTAGNTIYF TGCGCCAGCAGGGGGACAGCTGGAAACACCATATATTTT
TRBJ1-5 NA many TRBV20-1 CSAREDRVNPTKVYSNQPQHF TGCAGTGCTAGAGAAGATAGGGTAAACCCCACAAAGGTGTATAGCAATCAGCCCCAGCATTTT
TRBJ2-1 NA many TRBV12-3/TRBV12-4 CASSSRGDEQFF TGTGCCAGCAGTTCCCGGGGAGATGAGCAGTTCTTC
TRBJ1-5 NA many TRBV28 CASSPFRGNQPQHF TGTGCCAGCAGTCCGTTCCGGGGCAATCAGCCCCAGCATTTT
TRBJ1-5 NA few TRBV12-3/TRBV12-4 CASSLSPLGASQPQHF TGTGCCAGCAGTTTGTCCCCGTTGGGTGCATCGCAGCCCCAGCATTTT
TRBJ1-1 TRBD1 many TRBV6-1 CASSDLSQGGNTEAFF TGTGCCAGCAGCGACCTATCACAGGGGGGGAACACTGAAGCTTTCTTT
TRBJ2-7 NA few TRBV5-8 CASSSRGTYEQYF TGTGCCAGCAGCTCGCGGGGAACCTACGAGCAGTACTTC
TRBJ2-7 NA many TRBV12-3/TRBV12-4 CASSNGRAYEQYF TGTGCCAGCAGTAATGGCAGGGCCTACGAGCAGTACTTC
TRBJ2-7 NA medium-sized TRBV5-1 CASSPAPGEAYEQYF TGCGCCAGCAGCCCCGCCCCGGGGGAGGCCTACGAGCAGTACTTC
TRBJ1-1 TRBD1 many TRBV4-2 CASSDGTGGPMSTEAFF TGTGCCAGCAGCGACGGGACAGGGGGGCCGATGAGCACTGAAGCTTTCTTT
TRBJ1-5 NA medium-sized TRBV14 CASSHNQPQHF TGTGCCAGCAGCCACAATCAGCCCCAGCATTTT
TRBJ1-1 TRBD1 many TRBV7-8 CASSLTGTGKNTEAFF TGTGCCAGCAGCTTAACCGGGACAGGGAAAAACACTGAAGCTTTCTTT
TRBJ2-5 NA many TRBV7-9 CASSLALREETQYF TGTGCCAGCAGCTTAGCGCTTCGAGAAGAGACCCAGTACTTC
TRBJ2-7 TRBD1 many TRBV4-1 CASSLRDRRPYEQYF TGCGCCAGCAGCCTCCGGGACAGGAGACCCTACGAGCAGTACTTC
TRBJ2-1 TRBD1 many TRBV12-3/TRBV12-4 CASSYQGVDNEQFF TGTGCCAGCAGCTACCAGGGGGTCGACAATGAGCAGTTCTTC
TRBJ2-3 NA many TRBV24-1 CATSDLGDTQYF TGTGCCACCAGTGATTTGGGAGATACGCAGTATTTT
TRBJ2-2 NA NA TRBV30 CAWISQGGDTGELFF TGTGCCTGGATCTCCCAGGGTGGGGACACCGGGGAGCTGTTTTTT
TRBJ2-2 NA NA TRBV2 CASSSTGWTGELFF TGTGCCAGCAGTTCTACAGGATGGACCGGGGAGCTGTTTTTT
TRBJ1-5 NA NA TRBV6-1 CASSPGGFNQPHHF TGTGCCAGCAGTCCAGGTGGATTCAATCAGCCCCATCATTTT
TRBJ2-7 TRBD2 once TRBV20-1 CSARPPPLFSGGSGEQYF TGCAGTGCTAGACCGCCCCCCCTATTTAGCGGGGGCTCGGGCGAGCAGTACTTC
TRBJ2-7 NA NA TRBV7-9 CASSSNTVSYEQYF TGTGCCAGCAGCTCAAATACTGTATCCTACGAGCAGTACTTC
TRBJ2-3 NA many TRBV12-3/TRBV12-4 CASSIAGTSSTDTQYF TGTGCCAGCAGTATCGCCGGGACAAGTTCCACAGATACGCAGTATTTT
TRBJ1-5 NA many TRBV6-1 CATVRQDGPQHF TGTGCCACCGTTAGACAGGATGGGCCCCAGCATTTT
TRBJ2-1 NA many TRBV18 CASSPTASSYNEQFF TGTGCCAGCTCACCAACTGCGAGCTCCTACAATGAGCAGTTCTTC
TRBJ1-1 NA many TRBV9 CASSVVDEEAFF TGTGCCAGCAGCGTAGTGGATGAAGAAGCTTTCTTT
TRBJ2-5 NA many TRBV18 CASSPLRDETQYF TGTGCCAGCTCACCACTAAGGGATGAGACCCAGTACTTC
TRBJ2-3 NA many TRBV5-1 CASSLGLDPDTQYF TGCGCCAGCAGCTTGGGACTAGACCCAGATACGCAGTATTTT
TRBJ2-5 TRBD2 few TRBV2 CASRPTSGVETQYF TGTGCCAGCAGACCGACTAGCGGGGTTGAGACCCAGTACTTC
TRBJ2-7 TRBD1 many TRBV4-1 CASSLHTKTGDYEQYF TGCGCCAGCAGCCTGCATACTAAGACAGGGGACTACGAGCAGTACTTC
TRBJ2-7 NA NA TRBV6-5 CASSYARSYEQYF TGTGCCAGCAGTTACGCCCGCTCCTACGAGCAGTACTTC
TRBJ2-1 NA many TRBV7-9 CASSLMGGGQFF TGTGCCAGCAGCTTGATGGGGGGCGGGCAGTTCTTC
TRBJ1-1 NA NA TRBV3-1 CASSHEGHTEAFF TGTGCCAGCAGCCACGAGGGGCACACTGAAGCTTTCTTT
TRBJ2-1 NA few TRBV12-3/TRBV12-4 CASSLELAASSYNEQFF TGTGCCAGCAGTTTAGAACTAGCAGCCAGCTCCTACAATGAGCAGTTCTTC
TRBJ2-1 NA few TRBV5-2 CASNPGPFQSYNEQFF TGTGCCAGCAACCCTGGACCATTTCAATCCTACAATGAGCAGTTCTTC
TRBJ2-1 NA many TRBV5-1 CASSPEPRAINEQFF TGCGCCAGCAGCCCGGAGCCCCGGGCTATCAATGAGCAGTTCTTC
TRBJ1-5 NA many TRBV20-1 CSARDLQGNQPQHF TGCAGTGCTAGAGATCTACAGGGCAATCAGCCCCAGCATTTT
TRBJ2-1 NA NA TRBV27 CASSLDGNEQFF TGTGCCAGCAGTTTAGACGGGAATGAGCAGTTCTTC
TRBJ1-1 NA many TRBV7-3 CASSLNGDLNTEAFF TGTGCCAGCAGCTTAAATGGGGACCTGAACACTGAAGCTTTCTTT
TRBJ1-2 NA few TRBV2 CASSDSAFRGYTF TGTGCCAGCAGTGATAGTGCATTTAGGGGCTACACCTTC
TRBJ2-2 NA NA TRBV7-3 CASSLGGGAGELFF TGTGCCAGCAGCTTAGGGGGAGGTGCCGGGGAGCTGTTTTTT
TRBJ2-1 NA many TRBV5-1 CASSLVGPYNEQFF TGCGCCAGCAGCTTGGTCGGGCCTTACAATGAGCAGTTCTTC
TRBJ2-3 NA NA TRBV10-2 CASQEKPADTQYF TGCGCCAGCCAGGAGAAACCCGCAGATACGCAGTATTTT
TRBJ2-7 NA NA TRBV6-1 CASRGGTWGYEQYF TGTGCCAGCAGGGGGGGGACATGGGGCTACGAGCAGTACTTC
TRBJ2-1 TRBD2 many TRBV12-5 CASGLEASGRLSSYNEQFF TGTGCTAGTGGTTTGGAGGCTAGCGGGAGACTGAGCTCCTACAATGAGCAGTTCTTC
TRBJ2-7 TRBD2 NA TRBV30 CAWTRLAGDLMTYEQYF TGTGCCTGGACTAGACTAGCGGGGGACCTAATGACCTACGAGCAGTACTTC
TRBJ1-2 NA many TRBV20-1 CSAREEYNSFGYTF TGCAGTGCTAGAGAGGAGTACAACTCATTTGGCTACACCTTC
TRBJ1-3 NA many TRBV18 CASSLARNSGNTIYF TGTGCCAGCTCACTAGCAAGAAACTCTGGAAACACCATATATTTT
TRBJ1-1 TRBD1 many TRBV10-2 CASSEWGTAEAFF TGCGCCAGCAGTGAGTGGGGGACAGCGGAAGCTTTCTTT
TRBJ2-7 NA NA TRBV5-1 CASSLGLEGGEQYF TGCGCCAGCAGCTTAGGTCTTGAGGGGGGCGAGCAGTACTTC
TRBJ2-7 NA few TRBV19 CASSMAGGYEQYF TGTGCCAGTAGTATGGCGGGTGGCTACGAGCAGTACTTC